This TCR beta chain was sequenced in a study of blood T cells in healthy people across ages. Findings of the study overall: Aged donors had fewer naive CD4+ cells and lower diversity than long-lived donors. It was not known whether donors were CMV positive (a possible confounder of expanded clonotype changes).

Total RNA amounts of at least 5 micrograms were extracted per sample. A second PCR of 7 to 11 cycles used a sample-barcoded 5' primer and a J-beta primer mix. A minimum of 2.5 million CDR3-containing paired-end reads was obtained for each sample. TCRdb reanalysed the 5' RACE reads using MiXCR and keeps one entry per CDR3 protein. The sample carries 1.2 million to 1.5 million distinct CDR3 sequences, approximately 59% recorded once. Germline CDR1 reads DFQATT; CDR2 reads SNEGSKA (reference sequence). CDR3 length equals 15 residues. Only a few counts were recorded for this clonotype. The antigen is undetermined.

The sequenced material came from blood. The clonotype originates from a man aged 18 to 29 in good health. The V and J genes are TRBV20-1 and TRBJ2-1; tentative D call: TRBD1 (5 bases). The DNA end favors TRBJ2-7, so the J call may be wrong. CDR3 residues: CSAPSVDSSYNEQYF. The CDR3 DNA reads TGCAGTGCTCCCAGTGTTGACAGCTCCTACAATGAGCAGTACTTC.